Detailed here is one TCR beta chain. Its antigen target is currently unknown. Base qualities are not recorded, but no much larger clone differs from it by a single base. The TCR beta CDR3 regions were amplified from the RNA transcripts. The first round of RT-PCR for the TCR CDR3 was performed with the HTBI primer set and the Qiagen OneStep RT-PCR kit. The libraries were constructed in a second round of multiplex PCR and then size-selected and purified. Sequencing of the libraries was done on an Illumina HiSeq2000 using paired-end 100 bp reads. The paper's data handling went like this. SOAPnuke was used to process the raw data, throwing out any read that contained adapters or uncalled bases, had a mean Phred below 15, or lacked an exact constant-primer or identifier match. COPE v1.2.5 was used to merge high-quality paired reads, and clonotypes were defined as unique nucleotide sequences. Clonotypes were aligned to IMGT TRBV, TRBD and TRBJ reference segments using MiTCR v1.1. Only V-J combinations with frequency above 0.0001, covering about 99% of repertoires, were analysed. The TCS score was defined as F50 (clonal expansion) divided by E x V (chaos), with BLOSUM62-based TCRdist calculated between CDR3 peptides within each V-J. Welch's t-statistics and random forest reduced fewer than 550 V-J features to 13, which were used in a naive Bayes classifier (R e1071). TCRdb trimmed public reads at Q25 via fastp, called clones via MiXCR and kept in-frame beta chains. CDR3 protein sequences are deduplicated, and each keeps its most common genes and DNA. TCRdb's processing, not the authors' own work, is the source of the V and J calls. The sample profile shows approximately 200,000 distinct CDR3 sequences; around 17% of them were found once. Clones ranked in the top ten supply 44% of the sample.

The sample comes from a study of T cells in Graves' hyperthyroidism and ophthalmopathy (dated by TCRdb to the late 2010s). At the level of the whole study: Peripheral blood samples were taken at initial diagnosis, before any treatment was given. Thyroid tissue and blood T-cell repertoires from six Graves' hyperthyroidism patients were also compared in the study. An independent validation cohort of around 19 hyperthyroidism patients and about 16 patients who later progressed to ophthalmopathy tested prospective prediction of ophthalmopathy. Once sampling was done, hyperthyroidism patients were given methimazole at a starting dose of 30 mg daily, whereas ophthalmopathy patients were given high-dose intravenous methylprednisolone. For training and testing, the 100 or so patients in the discovery cohort were randomly divided in a 7:3 ratio. According to the paper, TCR Vbeta CDR3 sequencing was carried out on about 140 peripheral blood samples, which came from more than 40 ophthalmopathy, under 80 hyperthyroidism and approximately 17 progressor patients. To identify distinguishing TCR V-J signatures, a discovery cohort of 90 to 100 patients was used, comprising some 45 with Graves' ophthalmopathy and some 60 with stable Graves' hyperthyroidism. Study-wide findings and limitations: Blood samples also contained most of the expanded thyroid clonotypes (frequency above 0.001), which suggests that blood repertoires may reflect thyroid immune responses. In validation, the model predicted progression to ophthalmopathy a median of about 6.8 months before onset, with approximately 71% sensitivity and 72.22% specificity. No statistical method was used to fix the sample size in advance, and group allocation was not hidden from the investigators. In cross-validation, a model built on a 13 V-J signature told ophthalmopathy apart from stable hyperthyroidism with about 90% sensitivity and about 81% specificity, and in testing the same model reached 80%/75%.

CDR1 and CDR2 (MNHNS, SASEGT) derive from the germline V gene. V is cut by 5 bases and J by 5 bases, and the space between the germline ends is 18 bases. The CDR3, cysteine through phenylalanine, is 15 amino acids long. Only CDR3 DNA is held: 45 bases, read in frame from base 1. Stable Graves' hyperthyroidism was defined as no progression to ophthalmopathy during 18 months of follow-up. The hyperthyroidism patients were between 18 and 65 years old and newly diagnosed, with a disease duration of less than 2 months. Patients with uncontrolled infections, other autoimmune diseases, pregnancy or lactation were excluded. Diagnoses were established on the basis of clinical symptoms, serum thyroxine and TRAb, thyroid ultrasound, and orbital computed tomography. PBMCs were isolated from approximately 10 ml of fresh peripheral blood by Ficoll-Paque density gradient centrifugation. Total RNA was extracted using Trizol reagent, and RNA quality was assessed on an Agilent 2100 Bioanalyzer.

Sequencing was done on a sample of blood. The source is a man aged 35-49 years with Graves' hyperthyroidism. Recombination joined TRBV6-1 with TRBJ1-1, and the D gene may be TRBD1, 5 bases matching. At the DNA level, the sequence is TGTGCCAGCAGTCTCCAGGGAGTCCGGTGGACTGAAGCTTTCTTT. The encoded protein is CASSLQGVRWTEAFF.